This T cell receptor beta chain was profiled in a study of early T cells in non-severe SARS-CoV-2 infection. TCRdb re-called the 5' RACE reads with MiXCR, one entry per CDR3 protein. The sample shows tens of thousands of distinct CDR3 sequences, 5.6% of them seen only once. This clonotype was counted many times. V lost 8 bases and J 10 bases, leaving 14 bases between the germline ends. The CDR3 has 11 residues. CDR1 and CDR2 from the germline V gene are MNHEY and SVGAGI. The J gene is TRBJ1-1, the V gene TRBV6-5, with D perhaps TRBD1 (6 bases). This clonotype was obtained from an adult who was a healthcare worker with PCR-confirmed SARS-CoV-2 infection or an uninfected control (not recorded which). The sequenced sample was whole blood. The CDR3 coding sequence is TGTGCCAGCGGAAACAGGGCTTCAGCTTTCTTT. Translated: CASGNRASAFF.